The 19 T cell receptor beta chains in this list originate from one sample, sequenced in a study of HIV-infected children after antiretroviral therapy interruption. RNA-based 3' RACE libraries used unique molecular identifiers. TCRdb redid the calling of the 3' RACE reads with MiXCR, one entry per CDR3 protein. The table records about 89,000 distinct CDR3 sequences, around 6.9% of them present only once. Stated treatment: PENTA 11 planned treatment interruption arm or continuous ART arm. This specimen consisted of CD45RA+ CD4+ T cells from PBMCs, pooled from several time points, obtained from a donor given antiretroviral therapy, either interrupted or continuous. Subset noted: naive CD4+ CD45RA+ CD45RO- T cells. All receptors come from a pool of human donors with HIV.

This clonotype was seen repeatedly, ten times or more. The chain couples TRBV7-8 to TRBJ1-3; 7 nucleotides line up with TRBD1. This CDR3 spans 14 amino acids. Unmatched junction bases numbered 2, after V lost 2 bases and J lost 4 bases. In germline, CDR1 is SGHVS, CDR2 FQNEAQ. The CDR3 bases are TGTGCCAGCAGCTTAAGGGGGCGGGGAAACACCATATATTTT. Translated: CASSLRGRGNTIYF.

This clonotype was detected many times. The J gene is TRBJ2-7, the V gene TRBV6-1; TRBD2 is a possible D gene (5 bases). This CDR3 has 14 residues. Germline values: CDR1 MNHNS, CDR2 SASEGT. Trimming cost V 4 bases and J 3 bases, with 13 bases left between them. CDR3 bases: TGTGCCAGCAGTGTCACCCTGGCGGGCTACGAGCAGTACTTC. Amino acid sequence: CASSVTLAGYEQYF.

Ten or more counts support this clonotype. Relative to the germline gene, one junction end is altered; a read error may explain this. This chain joins TRBV12-5 and TRBJ2-3; 8 bases line up with TRBD2. The CDR3 runs to 13 residues. Germline assignment: CDR1 LGHNT and CDR2 FRNRAP. The CDR3 DNA reads as TGTGCTAGTGGTTTGGAAGAGGGACTAGGGGTGGATTTT. Its translation: CASGLEEGLGVDF.

This clonotype was recorded at least ten times. The J gene is TRBJ2-5, the V gene TRBV12-5; tentative D call: TRBD2 (5 bases). The germline CDR1 and CDR2 sequences are LGHNT and FRNRAP. CDR3 length: 14 residues. V was clipped by 1 base and J by 1 base, with 7 bases between them. The CDR3 here is CASGLGTFQETQYF. The CDR3 nucleotides read TGTGCTAGTGGTTTGGGGACTTTCCAAGAGACCCAGTACTTC.

This clonotype has ten or more counts. The V gene is TRBV5-1, the J gene TRBJ1-2, with TRBD1 matching 10 bases. The CDR3 totals 15 residues. Per germline, CDR1 SGHRS and CDR2 YFSETQ. Trimming removed 7 bases from V and 6 bases from J; junction bases left unmatched: 12. CDR3 protein: CASGDRDRGTDGYTF. CDR3 bases: TGCGCCAGCGGCGACCGGGACAGGGGAACGGATGGCTACACCTTC.

The table lists this clonotype with many counts. This sequence joins TRBV5-1 and TRBJ1-6; 8 nucleotides align to TRBD1. CDR3 length: 14 residues. CDR1 SGHRS and CDR2 YFSETQ come from the germline V gene. V lost 4 bases, J lost 7 bases, and 4 bases stayed unmatched. This chain's CDR3 is CASSLGTGNSPLHF. The DNA of the CDR3 is TGCGCCAGCAGCCTGGGGACAGGCAATTCACCCCTCCACTTT.

V gene TRBV12-3 or TRBV12-4 combines with J gene TRBJ2-5; D possibly corresponds to TRBD1 (5 bases). The germline V and J ends were trimmed by 5 bases and 2 bases, with 12 bases remaining between them. The CDR3 length is 14 residues. The CDR3 nucleotides are TGTGCCAGCAGTGCCCGGACATTGCAAGAGACCCAGTACTTC. Its protein is CASSARTLQETQYF.

This clonotype was recorded many times. The chain is built from TRBV7-3 and TRBJ2-1; D is perhaps TRBD2 (6 bases). V shed 5 bases and J shed 7 bases, with 12 bases lying between them. This CDR3 is 13 amino acids long. Germline V gives CDR1 SGHTA, CDR2 FQGTGA. The CDR3: CASSTGLRNEQFF. DNA of the CDR3: TGTGCCAGCAGCACCGGACTACGGAATGAGCAGTTCTTC.

This chain links TRBV7-2 with TRBJ1-2, with D possibly matching TRBD1 (5 bases). V was cut by 6 bases and J by 4 bases, with 27 bases left in between. Germline V CDR1 and CDR2: SGHTA, FQGNSA. The CDR3 runs 18 residues. The CDR3 DNA is TGTGCCAGCAGTTTTAACCCCCTGGGACGCGGTTATAGCTATGGCTACACCTTC. Translation gives CASSFNPLGRGYSYGYTF. The full variable domain, in which reference TRBV7-2 and TRBJ1-2 provide the parts outside the CDR3, is GAGVSQSPSNKVTEKGKDVELRCDPISGHTALYWYRQSLGQGLEFLIYFQGNSAPDKSGLPSDRFSAERTGGSVSTLTIQRTQQEDSAVYLCASSFNPLGRGYSYGYTFGSGTRLTVV.

This clonotype was counted many times. The chain carries TRBV7-2 and TRBJ2-7; D is undetermined. V was cut by 0 bases and J by 4 bases, with 10 bases left in between. The germline V gene has CDR1 SGHTA and CDR2 FQGNSA. This CDR3 spans 14 amino acids. DNA for the CDR3: TGTGCCAGCAGCTTAGCGCCTCCCCCGTACGAGCAGTACTTC. It translates to CASSLAPPPYEQYF.

V and J are TRBV25-1 and TRBJ2-7; possibly TRBD1 for D (6 bases). V was pared by 6 bases and J by 0 bases, with 9 bases between. There are 13 residues in the CDR3. Per germline, CDR1 MGHDK and CDR2 SYGVNS. The CDR3 reads CASRGAGSYEQYF. Written as DNA, the CDR3 is TGTGCCAGCAGGGGGGCGGGCTCCTACGAGCAGTACTTC.

This clonotype was counted ten times or more. The CDR3 reads CATSDGLRGGSNQPQHF. The CDR3 DNA follows: TGTGCCACCAGTGATGGGCTGAGAGGGGGCTCGAATCAGCCCCAGCATTTT. The V and J genes are TRBV24-1 and TRBJ1-5; 7 bases fit TRBD1. The J segment lost 4 bases and the V segment lost 3 bases, leaving 11 bases of the junction unmatched. The CDR3 sequence is 17 residues long. Germline V lookup: CDR1 KGHDR, CDR2 SFDVKD.

This clonotype was found a few times. In DNA, the CDR3 is TGCGCCAGCAGCTTGCCTGGGTCCCGCGACGGGGAGCTGTTTTTT. Translated, it gives CASSLPGSRDGELFF. The chain is built from TRBV5-1 and TRBJ2-2; D call uncertain. The CDR3 covers 15 residues. With 1 base removed from V and 7 bases from J, the gap between germline ends came to 14 bases. CDR1 and CDR2 from the germline V gene are SGHRS and YFSETQ.

Only a few counts were recorded for this clonotype. This sequence joins TRBV10-3 and TRBJ1-2, with 8 bases matching TRBD1. CDR1 and CDR2 from the germline V gene are ENHRY and SYGVKD. J was trimmed by 5 bases and V by 4 bases; bases with no gene match: 9. This CDR3 comprises 15 residues. Here the CDR3 DNA reads TGTGCCATCAGTGCAAGTCAGGGGGCATCGTATGGCTACACCTTC. Protein sequence: CAISASQGASYGYTF.

The sample holds many counts of this clonotype. The V call is TRBV19, the J call TRBJ2-7, with 8 bases aligning to TRBD1. The CDR3 sequence is 14 residues long. The junction had 13 bases not matched to a gene; V was cut back by 6 bases and J by 9 bases. In germline, CDR1 is LNHDA, CDR2 SQIVND (reference sequence). The CDR3 loop reads CASRLDRATTVQYF. CDR3 coding DNA: TGTGCCAGTAGGCTGGACAGGGCCACCACCGTGCAGTACTTC.

This clonotype was observed many times. The J gene is TRBJ2-2, the V gene TRBV19; 10 bases line up with TRBD1. The CDR3 is 14 residues long. In germline, CDR1 is LNHDA, CDR2 SQIVND (reference sequence). This chain's CDR3 is CATRRDRGTGELFF. CDR3 sequence (DNA): TGTGCTACACGACGGGACAGGGGCACCGGGGAGCTGTTTTTT.

This clonotype was seen ten or more times. V is TRBV29-1 and J is TRBJ1-1; possibly TRBD1 for D (5 bases). From germline, CDR1 is SQVTM and CDR2 ANQGSEA. Trimming removed 1 base from V and 0 bases from J, with 9 bases in between. The CDR3 totals 14 residues. DNA of the CDR3: TGCAGCGTTGAAGTTCAGGGCCTGAACACTGAAGCTTTCTTT. Translating gives CSVEVQGLNTEAFF.

This clonotype was detected many times. The CDR3 loop reads CASSLTQGGVYGYTF. The CDR3 DNA sequence: TGTGCCAGCAGTTTAACACAGGGTGGTGTCTATGGCTACACCTTC. This chain joins TRBV27 and TRBJ1-2; D is perhaps TRBD1 (6 bases). The V end lost 2 bases, the J end lost 4 bases, and 14 bases lay between the germline ends. CDR3 length equals 15 residues. Germline CDR1 is MNHEY and CDR2 is SMNVEV (reference sequence).

The gene calls are TRBV10-3 and TRBJ1-1; D perhaps matches TRBD1 (6 bases). The CDR3 has 13 residues. Germline-derived CDR1 and CDR2 are ENHRY and SYGVKD. The germline V and J ends were trimmed by 6 bases and 1 base, with 9 bases remaining between them. CDR3 in DNA: TGTGCCATCAGAAGACAGGCGAACACTGAAGCTTTCTTT. The encoded protein is CAIRRQANTEAFF.